The 9 T cell receptor beta chains given below trace back to one sample, sequenced in a study of T cells after yellow fever vaccination. TCRdb processed the 5' RACE reads anew with MiXCR; each CDR3 protein has one entry. This table has a few hundred thousand distinct CDR3 sequences, roughly 3.7% appearing once. Specimen: PBMCs, collected 15 days after the yellow fever booster vaccination. These receptors were obtained from a young man who received the YFV17D yellow fever vaccine.

DNA for the CDR3: TGTGCCAGCAGTTTCTCCGGGAGCTCCCCTACCTATGGCTACACCTTC. This translates into CASSFSGSSPTYGYTF. The J gene is TRBJ1-2, the V gene TRBV12-3 or TRBV12-4; D gene ambiguous. V was cut by 3 bases and J by 4 bases, with 18 bases left in between. The CDR3 runs 16 residues.

This clonotype was recorded at least ten times. J is TRBJ2-7 and V is TRBV7-8, with TRBD1 matching 7 bases. Germline CDR1 and CDR2: SGHVS and FQNEAQ. Germline trimming cut 1 base from V and 6 bases from J; bases unmatched to any gene: 9. The CDR3 totals 15 residues. The CDR3 reads CASSLDRGPIGEQYF. CDR3 nucleotides: TGTGCCAGCAGCTTAGACAGGGGCCCAATAGGCGAGCAGTACTTC.

This chain links TRBV6-6 with TRBJ2-3; 9 positions match TRBD2. The CDR3 spans 17 residues. Per germline, CDR1 MNHNY and CDR2 SVGAGI (reference sequence). V was clipped by 7 bases and J by 4 bases; unmatched bases: 15. The CDR3 DNA reads TGTGCCAGCAAGAAACCACTAGCGGGCCCGGGGGCAGATACGCAGTATTTT. This sequence encodes CASKKPLAGPGADTQYF.

V and J are TRBV11-2 and TRBJ2-3, with D perhaps matching TRBD1 or TRBD2 (6 bases each). The CDR3 is 15 residues long. Germline CDR1 and CDR2: SGHAT and FQNNGV. V lost 5 bases, J lost 6 bases, and 18 bases lay in between. CDR3: CASSPGGRSGDTQYF. The CDR3, as DNA: TGTGCCAGCAGCCCCGGGGGCCGGTCAGGGGATACGCAGTATTTT.

The sample holds many counts of this clonotype. The chain couples TRBV5-1 to TRBJ2-1; 8 nucleotides agree with TRBD2. The CDR3 contains 16 residues. Losses at the gene ends were 4 bases for V and 4 bases for J; bases not matched to a gene: 10. The germline V gene encodes CDR1 SGHRS and CDR2 YFSETQ. The CDR3 region is CASSVIAGIIYNEQFF. CDR3 sequence (DNA): TGCGCCAGCAGCGTAATAGCGGGGATTATATACAATGAGCAGTTCTTC.

This clonotype was seen many times. The chain couples TRBV28 to TRBJ1-2; D is unresolved. CDR3 length: 10 residues. Germline CDR1 is MDHEN and CDR2 is SYDVKM. V lost 8 bases and J 5 bases, leaving 6 bases between the germline ends. Here the CDR3 reads CASADYGYTF. In DNA, the CDR3 is TGTGCCAGCGCAGATTATGGCTACACCTTC.

A few counts support this clonotype. The V and J genes are TRBV6-4 and TRBJ1-2; D gene unclear. V was pared by 0 bases and J by 4 bases, with 6 bases between. CDR1 MRHNA and CDR2 SNTAGT come from the germline V gene. The CDR3 runs to 13 residues. CDR3 bases: TGTGCCAGCAGTGACTCGACGAGCTATGGCTACACCTTC. The encoded protein is CASSDSTSYGYTF.

This clonotype was found many times. The rearrangement joins TRBV27 to TRBJ2-7; the match to TRBD1 covers 10 bases. V lost 8 bases, J lost 7 bases, and 8 bases stayed unmatched. The CDR3 totals 13 residues. CDR1 MNHEY and CDR2 SMNVEV come from the germline V gene (reference sequence). Here the CDR3 DNA reads TGTGCCAGCGGAAGACAGGGGGCGTGGGAGCAGTACTTC. This gives the protein CASGRQGAWEQYF.

This clonotype was counted ten times or more. V gene TRBV3-1 combines with J gene TRBJ2-1; 9 nucleotides align to TRBD2. This CDR3 is 17 amino acids long. CDR1 and CDR2 from the germline V gene are LGHDT and YNNKEL (reference sequence). Trimming removed 1 base from V and 12 bases from J; junction bases left unmatched: 16. The CDR3 spells CASSQVGRLAGAPRQFF. CDR3 nucleotide sequence: TGTGCCAGCAGCCAAGTGGGTAGGTTAGCGGGGGCCCCGCGGCAGTTCTTC.